This is a list of T cell receptor beta chains from one sample in a study of immune heterogeneity within non-small cell lung tumors. TCRdb redid the calling of the multiplex PCR reads with MiXCR, one entry per CDR3 protein. This sample has about 21,000 distinct CDR3 sequences; approximately 30% occur once, and the top ten carry around 4.5%. The specimen was lung tumor tissue. These receptors all come from a man aged 40-50 years with non-small cell lung cancer. The CDR3 runs from the conserved cysteine through the conserved F or W. The order of the fields is V gene, J gene, D gene, clone size, CDR3 DNA, CDR3 protein. The D gene is left open where the match is weak. Size values are once, few and many counts, or a class for expanded clones, and some rows have none.

v_gene: TRBV10-3
j_gene: TRBJ1-6
d_gene: TRBD1
abundance: many
CDR3nt: TGTGCCATCAGTGACCCCGGGACAGGGGGTTCACCCCTCCACTTT
CDR3aa: CAISDPGTGGSPLHF

v_gene: TRBV5-1
j_gene: TRBJ2-7
d_gene: TRBD1
abundance: -
CDR3nt: TGCGCCAGCAGCTGGGGACAGGGGGTCTACGAGCAGTACTTC
CDR3aa: CASSWGQGVYEQYF

v_gene: TRBV24-1
j_gene: TRBJ1-5
d_gene: TRBD1
abundance: many
CDR3nt: TGTGCCACCAGTGATTCCGGGACAGGGAAATATCAGCCCCAGCATTTT
CDR3aa: CATSDSGTGKYQPQHF

v_gene: TRBV5-1
j_gene: TRBJ2-7
d_gene: -
abundance: -
CDR3nt: TGCGCCAGCAGCTTGGAAGGGGGCTCCTACGAGCAGTACTTC
CDR3aa: CASSLEGGSYEQYF

v_gene: TRBV9
j_gene: TRBJ2-5
d_gene: -
abundance: few
CDR3nt: TGTGCCAGCAGCGTAGGAGGACCGCGGGAGACCCAGTACTTC
CDR3aa: CASSVGGPRETQYF

v_gene: TRBV7-3
j_gene: TRBJ1-1
d_gene: -
abundance: few
CDR3nt: TGTGCCAGCAGTGAGGACAGTCACACTGAAGCTTTCTTT
CDR3aa: CASSEDSHTEAFF

v_gene: TRBV19
j_gene: TRBJ2-1
d_gene: -
abundance: once
CDR3nt: TGTGCCAGTAGTCTGGGGCTCCTAGCAGGGCAGTTCTTC
CDR3aa: CASSLGLLAGQFF

v_gene: TRBV30
j_gene: TRBJ1-6
d_gene: -
abundance: -
CDR3nt: TGTGCCTGGAGTGTCCGGGCAGGGGTGGCGAACTGTAATTCACCCCTCCACTTT
CDR3aa: CAWSVRAGVANCNSPLHF

v_gene: TRBV20-1
j_gene: TRBJ1-2
d_gene: -
abundance: many
CDR3nt: TGCAGTGCCACAGTCGGGCAGGCCGATAACTATGGCTACACCTTC
CDR3aa: CSATVGQADNYGYTF

v_gene: TRBV14
j_gene: TRBJ1-4
d_gene: TRBD1
abundance: many
CDR3nt: TGTGCCAGCAGCTCGCAACAGGGGATGGGTGAGGAAAAACTGTTTTTT
CDR3aa: CASSSQQGMGEEKLFF

v_gene: TRBV5-1
j_gene: TRBJ2-7
d_gene: TRBD1
abundance: -
CDR3nt: TGCGCCACCAGGACAGGGGGCGGGTACGAGCAGTACTTC
CDR3aa: CATRTGGGYEQYF

v_gene: TRBV20-1
j_gene: TRBJ1-5
d_gene: -
abundance: -
CDR3nt: TGCAGTGCCATCCCCGGACCTAGCTATCAGCCCCAGCATTTT
CDR3aa: CSAIPGPSYQPQHF

v_gene: TRBV11-3
j_gene: TRBJ2-7
d_gene: TRBD2
abundance: many
CDR3nt: TGTGCCAGCAGCTTAGAAAGGCTTGGGACTAGCGGGACCTACGAGCAGTACTTC
CDR3aa: CASSLERLGTSGTYEQYF

v_gene: TRBV27
j_gene: TRBJ2-1
d_gene: -
abundance: many
CDR3nt: TGTGCCAGCAGGTCCTACAATGAGCAGTTCTTC
CDR3aa: CASRSYNEQFF

v_gene: TRBV4-1
j_gene: TRBJ1-5
d_gene: -
abundance: many
CDR3nt: TGCGCCAGCAGCCCATCCGGGCGGGTGACTGGGGAGCAGCCCCAGCATTTT
CDR3aa: CASSPSGRVTGEQPQHF

v_gene: TRBV20-1
j_gene: TRBJ2-4
d_gene: TRBD2
abundance: -
CDR3nt: TGCAGTGCTTCCCCCCGACTAGCGGGAGGGTTTATAGCCAAAAACATTCAGTACTTC
CDR3aa: CSASPRLAGGFIAKNIQYF

v_gene: TRBV11-1
j_gene: TRBJ2-7
d_gene: TRBD1
abundance: -
CDR3nt: TGTGCCAGCAGCTCGATACCGGGACAGGGGAAAGACGAGCAGTACTTC
CDR3aa: CASSSIPGQGKDEQYF

v_gene: TRBV5-5
j_gene: TRBJ1-2
d_gene: -
abundance: many
CDR3nt: TGTGCCAGCAGCTTGTCAGGGCCAACTTATGGCTACACCTTC
CDR3aa: CASSLSGPTYGYTF

v_gene: TRBV3-1
j_gene: TRBJ2-6
d_gene: -
abundance: -
CDR3nt: TGTGCCAGCAGCCAAACCTCCGGGACCGGGGCCAACGTCCTGACTTTC
CDR3aa: CASSQTSGTGANVLTF

v_gene: TRBV5-1
j_gene: TRBJ2-5
d_gene: TRBD2
abundance: few
CDR3nt: TGCGCCAGCAGCTCCTCAGCGGGAGGGCCAGGAGAGACCCAGTACTTC
CDR3aa: CASSSSAGGPGETQYF

v_gene: TRBV19
j_gene: TRBJ1-2
d_gene: TRBD1
abundance: many
CDR3nt: TGTGCCAGTAGGGGAACACAGGGGGGAGGAGACGGCTACACCTTC
CDR3aa: CASRGTQGGGDGYTF

v_gene: TRBV2
j_gene: TRBJ2-4
d_gene: TRBD2
abundance: few
CDR3nt: TGTGCCAGCGCTCAGCGGGAGGCCAACATTCAGTACTTC
CDR3aa: CASAQREANIQYF

v_gene: TRBV20-1
j_gene: TRBJ1-6
d_gene: -
abundance: -
CDR3nt: TGCAGTGCTACTTACAAAGCCCGGGGGTATAATTCACCCCTCCACTTT
CDR3aa: CSATYKARGYNSPLHF

v_gene: TRBV15
j_gene: TRBJ2-2
d_gene: TRBD1
abundance: medium-sized
CDR3nt: TGTGCCACCAGCAGAGATCCAGGGGGCTTCACCGGGGAGCTGTTTTTT
CDR3aa: CATSRDPGGFTGELFF

v_gene: TRBV20-1
j_gene: TRBJ2-3
d_gene: TRBD2
abundance: few
CDR3nt: TGCAGTGCTAGCTCTAGCGGGAGGGCCGGGAGCACAGATACGCAGTATTTT
CDR3aa: CSASSSGRAGSTDTQYF

v_gene: TRBV5-1
j_gene: TRBJ2-7
d_gene: -
abundance: medium-sized
CDR3nt: TGCGCCAGCAGCTTGCTGCAGTCGGGACCACGGGAGCAGTACTTC
CDR3aa: CASSLLQSGPREQYF

v_gene: TRBV9
j_gene: TRBJ1-4
d_gene: -
abundance: many
CDR3nt: TGTGCCAGCAGCGTAGCGGCAGCAACTAATGAAAAACTGTTTTTT
CDR3aa: CASSVAAATNEKLFF

v_gene: TRBV7-9
j_gene: TRBJ1-6
d_gene: -
abundance: few
CDR3nt: TGTGCCAGCAGCTTAGGGGACTTTATCTCCGAAAATTCACCCCTCCACTTT
CDR3aa: CASSLGDFISENSPLHF

v_gene: TRBV5-1
j_gene: TRBJ2-6
d_gene: -
abundance: -
CDR3nt: TGCGCCAGCAGCTTGGGGAACTCTGGGGCCAACGTCATGACTTTC
CDR3aa: CASSLGNSGANVMTF

v_gene: TRBV6-2/TRBV6-3
j_gene: TRBJ2-1
d_gene: -
abundance: few
CDR3nt: TGTGCCAGCCGCTCGACTGGGTACAATGAGCAGTTCTTC
CDR3aa: CASRSTGYNEQFF